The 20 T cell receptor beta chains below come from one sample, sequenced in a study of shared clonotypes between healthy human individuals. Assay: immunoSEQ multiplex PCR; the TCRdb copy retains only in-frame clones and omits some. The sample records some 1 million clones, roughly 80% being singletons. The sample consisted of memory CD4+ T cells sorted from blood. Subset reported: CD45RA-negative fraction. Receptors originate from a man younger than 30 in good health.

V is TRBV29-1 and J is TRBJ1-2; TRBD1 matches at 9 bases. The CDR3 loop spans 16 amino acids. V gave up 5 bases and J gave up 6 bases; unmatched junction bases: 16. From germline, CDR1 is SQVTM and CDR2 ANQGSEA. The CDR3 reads CSVIFYPGQGGDGYTF. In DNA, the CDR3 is TGCAGCGTTATATTTTACCCGGGACAGGGTGGTGATGGCTACACCTTC.

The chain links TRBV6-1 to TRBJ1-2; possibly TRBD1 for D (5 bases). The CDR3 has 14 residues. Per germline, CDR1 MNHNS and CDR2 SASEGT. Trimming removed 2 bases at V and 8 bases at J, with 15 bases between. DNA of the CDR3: TGTGCCAGCAGTGAACCTGAGGGGTCCGTCGGCTACACCTTC. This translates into CASSEPEGSVGYTF.

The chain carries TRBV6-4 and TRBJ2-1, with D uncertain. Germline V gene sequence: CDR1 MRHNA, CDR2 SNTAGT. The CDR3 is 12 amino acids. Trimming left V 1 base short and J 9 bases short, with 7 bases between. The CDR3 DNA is TGTGCCAGCAGTGACTACCGAGGTGAGCAGTTCTTC. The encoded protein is CASSDYRGEQFF.

In DNA, the CDR3 is TGTGCCAGCAGCTTAGTTTATACCGGGACTAGAGGCACAGATACGCAGTATTTT. This codes for CASSLVYTGTRGTDTQYF. The V call is TRBV11-2, the J call TRBJ2-3; 8 nucleotides line up with TRBD2. Germline CDR1 reads SGHAT; CDR2 reads FQNNGV. The CDR3 sequence is 18 residues long. J gave up 1 base and V 1 base, and 10 bases lay outside the gene matches.

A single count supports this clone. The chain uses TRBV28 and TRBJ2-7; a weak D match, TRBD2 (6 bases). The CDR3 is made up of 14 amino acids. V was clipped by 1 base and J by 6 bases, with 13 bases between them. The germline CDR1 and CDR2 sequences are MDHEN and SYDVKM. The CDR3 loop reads CASSLFQGSGEQYF. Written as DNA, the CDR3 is TGTGCCAGCAGTTTATTTCAGGGTAGCGGCGAGCAGTACTTC.

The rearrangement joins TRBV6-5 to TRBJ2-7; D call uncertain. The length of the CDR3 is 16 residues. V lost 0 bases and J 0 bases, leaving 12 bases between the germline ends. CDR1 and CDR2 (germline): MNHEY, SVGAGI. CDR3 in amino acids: CASSYSNLAASYEQYF. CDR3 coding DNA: TGTGCCAGCAGTTACTCGAATCTCGCAGCCTCCTACGAGCAGTACTTC.

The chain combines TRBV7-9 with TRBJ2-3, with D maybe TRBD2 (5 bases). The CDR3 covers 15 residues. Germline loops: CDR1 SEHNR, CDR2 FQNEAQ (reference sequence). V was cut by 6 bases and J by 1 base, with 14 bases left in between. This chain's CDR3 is CASSTGSGGTDTQYF. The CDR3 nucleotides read TGTGCCAGCAGTACCGGGTCCGGGGGCACAGATACGCAGTATTTT.

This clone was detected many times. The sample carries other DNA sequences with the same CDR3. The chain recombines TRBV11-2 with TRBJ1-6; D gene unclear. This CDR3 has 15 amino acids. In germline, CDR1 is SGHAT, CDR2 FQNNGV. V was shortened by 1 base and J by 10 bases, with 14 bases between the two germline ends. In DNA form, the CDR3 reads TGTGCCAGCAGCTTAGGGGCCCGAGGTGGATCACCCCTCCACTTT. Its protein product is CASSLGARGGSPLHF.

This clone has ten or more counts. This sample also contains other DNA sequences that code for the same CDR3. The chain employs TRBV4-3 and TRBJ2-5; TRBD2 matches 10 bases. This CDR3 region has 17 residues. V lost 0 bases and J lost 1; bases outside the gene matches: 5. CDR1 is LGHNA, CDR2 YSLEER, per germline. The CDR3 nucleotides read TGCGCCAGCAGCCAAGACTTTAGGACTAGCGGCCAAGAGACCCAGTACTTC. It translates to CASSQDFRTSGQETQYF.

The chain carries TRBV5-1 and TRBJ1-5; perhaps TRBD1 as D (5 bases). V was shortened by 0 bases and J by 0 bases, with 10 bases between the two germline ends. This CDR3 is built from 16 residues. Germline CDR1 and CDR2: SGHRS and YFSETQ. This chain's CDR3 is CASSLGEGYSNQPQHF. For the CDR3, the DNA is TGCGCCAGCAGCTTGGGTGAGGGGTATAGCAATCAGCCCCAGCATTTT.

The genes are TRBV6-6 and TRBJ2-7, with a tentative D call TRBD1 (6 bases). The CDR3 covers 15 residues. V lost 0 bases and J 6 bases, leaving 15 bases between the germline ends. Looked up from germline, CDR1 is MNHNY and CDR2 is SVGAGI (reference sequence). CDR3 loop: CASSYSITGFGEQYF. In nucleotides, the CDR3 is TGTGCCAGCAGTTACTCGATAACAGGGTTTGGCGAGCAGTACTTC.

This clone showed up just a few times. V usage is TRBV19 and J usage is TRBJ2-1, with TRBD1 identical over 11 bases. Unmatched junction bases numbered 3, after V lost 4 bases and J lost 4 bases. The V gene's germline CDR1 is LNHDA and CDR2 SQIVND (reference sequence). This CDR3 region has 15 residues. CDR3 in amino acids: CASSRTGGGYNEQFF. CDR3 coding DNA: TGTGCCAGTAGTAGGACAGGGGGCGGATACAATGAGCAGTTCTTC.

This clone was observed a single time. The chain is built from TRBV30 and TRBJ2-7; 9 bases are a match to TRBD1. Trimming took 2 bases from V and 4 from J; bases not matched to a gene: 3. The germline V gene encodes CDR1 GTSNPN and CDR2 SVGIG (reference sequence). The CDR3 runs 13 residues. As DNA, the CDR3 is TGTGCCTGGAGTCCCGGGACAGGGTACGAGCAGTACTTC. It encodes CAWSPGTGYEQYF. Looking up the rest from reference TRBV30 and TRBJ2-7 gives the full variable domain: SQTIHQWPATLVQPVGSPLSLECTVEGTSNPNLYWYRQAAGRGLQLLFYSVGIGQISSEVPQNLSASRPQDRQFILSSKKLLLSDSGFYLCAWSPGTGYEQYFGPGTRLTVT.

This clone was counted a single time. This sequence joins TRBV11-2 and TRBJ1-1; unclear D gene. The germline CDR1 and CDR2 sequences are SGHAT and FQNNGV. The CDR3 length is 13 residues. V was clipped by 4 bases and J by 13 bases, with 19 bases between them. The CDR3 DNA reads TGTGCCAGCAGCTCCTCCCTCGGCACCCCGAATTTCTTT. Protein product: CASSSSLGTPNFF.

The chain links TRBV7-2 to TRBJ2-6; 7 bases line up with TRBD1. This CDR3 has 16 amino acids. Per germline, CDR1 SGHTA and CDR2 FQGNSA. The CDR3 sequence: CAGRAGGFSGANVLTF. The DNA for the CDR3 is TGTGCGGGGCGGGCAGGGGGATTCTCTGGGGCCAACGTCCTGACTTTC.

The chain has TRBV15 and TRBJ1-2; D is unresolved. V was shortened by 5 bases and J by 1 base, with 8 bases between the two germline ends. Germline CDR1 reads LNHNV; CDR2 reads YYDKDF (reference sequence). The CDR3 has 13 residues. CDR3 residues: CATSPDVNYGYTF. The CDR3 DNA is TGTGCCACCAGCCCAGACGTTAACTATGGCTACACCTTC. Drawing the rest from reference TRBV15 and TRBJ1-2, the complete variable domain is DAMVIQNPRYQVTQFGKPVTLSCSQTLNHNVMYWYQQKSSQAPKLLFHYYDKDFNNEADTPDNFQSRRPNTSFCFLDIRSPGLGDTAMYLCATSPDVNYGYTFGSGTRLTVV.

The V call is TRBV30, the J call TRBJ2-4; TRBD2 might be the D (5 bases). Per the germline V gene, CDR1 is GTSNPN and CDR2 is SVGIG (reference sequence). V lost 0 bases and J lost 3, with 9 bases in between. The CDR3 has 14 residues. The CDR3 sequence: CAWSVGGSKNIQYF. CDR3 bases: TGTGCCTGGAGTGTAGGAGGCAGCAAAAACATTCAGTACTTC.

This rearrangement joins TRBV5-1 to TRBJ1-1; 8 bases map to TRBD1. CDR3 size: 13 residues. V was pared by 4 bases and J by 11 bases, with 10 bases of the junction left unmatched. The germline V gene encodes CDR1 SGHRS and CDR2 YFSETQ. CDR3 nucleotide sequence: TGCGCCAGCAGCCCCCAGGGGGCGCAGGAGGCTTTCTTT. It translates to CASSPQGAQEAFF.

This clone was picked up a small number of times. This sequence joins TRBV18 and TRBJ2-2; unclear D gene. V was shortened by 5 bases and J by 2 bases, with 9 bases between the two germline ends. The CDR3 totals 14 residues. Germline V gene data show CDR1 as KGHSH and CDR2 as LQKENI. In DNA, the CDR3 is TGTGCCAGCTCAAGGTCAGGCAACACCGGGGAGCTGTTTTTT. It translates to CASSRSGNTGELFF.

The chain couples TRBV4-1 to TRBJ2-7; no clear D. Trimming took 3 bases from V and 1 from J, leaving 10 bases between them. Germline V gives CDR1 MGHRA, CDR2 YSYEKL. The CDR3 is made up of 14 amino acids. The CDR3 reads CASSQQLGSYEQYF. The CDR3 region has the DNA TGCGCCAGCAGCCAGCAGCTGGGGTCCTACGAGCAGTACTTC.